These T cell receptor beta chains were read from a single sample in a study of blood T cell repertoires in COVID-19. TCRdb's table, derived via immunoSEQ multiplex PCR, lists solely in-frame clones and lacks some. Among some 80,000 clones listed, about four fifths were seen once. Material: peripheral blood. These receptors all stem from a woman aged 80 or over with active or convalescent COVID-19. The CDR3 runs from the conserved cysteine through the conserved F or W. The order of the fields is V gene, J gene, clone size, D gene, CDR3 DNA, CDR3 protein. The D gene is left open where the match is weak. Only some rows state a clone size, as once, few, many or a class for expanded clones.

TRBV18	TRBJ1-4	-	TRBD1	TGTGCCAGCTCATCCCTCCGGGACAGTACTAATGAAAAACTGTTTTTT	CASSSLRDSTNEKLFF
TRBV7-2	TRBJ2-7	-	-	TGTGCCAGCAGCTTCCAGACTAGCTCCTACGAGCAGTACTTC	CASSFQTSSYEQYF
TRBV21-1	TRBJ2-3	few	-	TGTGCCAGCAGCGTCCGGGACAGAAAATCCACAGATACGCAGTATTTT	CASSVRDRKSTDTQYF
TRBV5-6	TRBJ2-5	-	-	TGTGCCAGCAGCTTGGCCGGGGAGACCCAGTACTTC	CASSLAGETQYF
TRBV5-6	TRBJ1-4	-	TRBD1	TGTGCCAGCAGCGAATCCGGGACAGGGGTTGAAAAACTGTTTTTT	CASSESGTGVEKLFF
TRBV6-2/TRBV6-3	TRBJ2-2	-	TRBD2	TGTGCCAGCCGCCGCCTAAGCGGGGGGGCAAAAACCGGGGAGCTGTTTTTT	CASRRLSGGAKTGELFF
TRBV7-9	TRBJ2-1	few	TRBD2	TGTGCCAGCAGCTTAGGAAGGCTAGCGGGGGCCGGACTCAATGAGCAGTTCTTC	CASSLGRLAGAGLNEQFF
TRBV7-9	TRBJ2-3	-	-	TGTGCCAGCAGCTTATTAAGCACAGATACGCAGTATTTT	CASSLLSTDTQYF
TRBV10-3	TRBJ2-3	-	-	TGTGCCATCAGTGACAGATCCACAGATACGCAGTATTTT	CAISDRSTDTQYF
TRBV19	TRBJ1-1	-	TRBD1	TGTGCCAGTAGTATAACAGGGGGAACTGAAGCTTTCTTT	CASSITGGTEAFF
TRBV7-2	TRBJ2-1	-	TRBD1	TGTGCCAGCAGCGGCATGGGACAGGCCTCCGGCAATGAGCAGTTCTTC	CASSGMGQASGNEQFF
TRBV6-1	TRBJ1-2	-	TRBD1	TGTGCCAGCAGTGAAGCCGGACAGGTTGCTGGCTACACCTTC	CASSEAGQVAGYTF
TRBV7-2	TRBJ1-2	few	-	TGTGCCAGCAGCTTAGATCGGGGGTCCCCCGCCTATGGCTACACCTTC	CASSLDRGSPAYGYTF
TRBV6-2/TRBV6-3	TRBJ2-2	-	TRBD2	TGTGCCAGCAGTTACAACGGACTAGCGGGGGGTCGGACCGGGGAGCTGTTTTTT	CASSYNGLAGGRTGELFF
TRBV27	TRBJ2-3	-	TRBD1	TGTGCCAGCAGTTTAATGACAGGGGGACGAGATACGCAGTATTTT	CASSLMTGGRDTQYF
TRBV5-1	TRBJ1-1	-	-	TGCGCCAGCAGCTTAAGGCAGACAGGCAACACTGAAGCTTTCTTT	CASSLRQTGNTEAFF
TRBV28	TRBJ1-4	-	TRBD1	TGTGCCAGCAGTTGGCGGACAGGGAGTGTATATGAAAAACTGTTTTTT	CASSWRTGSVYEKLFF
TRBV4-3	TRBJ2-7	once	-	TGCGCCAGCAGCCTTTACGGGGGATTTAACTCCTACGAGCAGTACTTC	CASSLYGGFNSYEQYF
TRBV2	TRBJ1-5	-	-	TGTGCCAGCAGTGACGGGGGAGGTCAGCCCCAGCATTTT	CASSDGGGQPQHF
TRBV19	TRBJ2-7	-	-	TGTGCCAGTAGTTCGTCTCTACAGGGTCTGTACTTC	CASSSSLQGLYF
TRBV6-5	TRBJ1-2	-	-	TGTGCCAGCAATCGGGGAGGTCATGGCTACACCTTC	CASNRGGHGYTF
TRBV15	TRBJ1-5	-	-	TGTGCCACCAGCAGAGATCAGGGGAATCGCAATCAGCCCCAGCATTTT	CATSRDQGNRNQPQHF
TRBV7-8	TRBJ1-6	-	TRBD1	TGTGCCAGCAGCTCAACCCGGACAGGGGGCGAGGTTTATAATTCACCCCTCCACTTT	CASSSTRTGGEVYNSPLHF
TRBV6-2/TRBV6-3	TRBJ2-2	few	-	TGTGCCAGCAGTCCAGGGGCCCACACCGGGGAGCTGTTTTTT	CASSPGAHTGELFF
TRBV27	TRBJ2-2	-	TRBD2	TGTGCCGCGGGGGAGAGCGGGGAGCTGTTTTTT	CAAGESGELFF
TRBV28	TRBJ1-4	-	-	TGTGCCAGCAGTCCTCCCCAGGGATTAGCTTTATATGAAAAACTGTTTTTT	CASSPPQGLALYEKLFF
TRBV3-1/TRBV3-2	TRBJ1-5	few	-	TGTGCCAGCAGCCAGGGAGTATATAGTGGGGGACGTTCGGCGGGGAATCAGCCCCAGCATTTT	CASSQGVYSGGRSAGNQPQHF
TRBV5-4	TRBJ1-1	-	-	TGTGCCAGCAGCTTGGCGGCGGAGGCGATGAACACTGAAGCTTTCTTT	CASSLAAEAMNTEAFF
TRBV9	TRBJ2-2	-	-	TGTGCCAGCAGGGCGGGCCTCACCGGGGAGCTGTTTTTT	CASRAGLTGELFF
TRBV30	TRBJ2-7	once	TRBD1	TGTGCCTGGAGTGTGACAGGGGTACACGAGCAGTACTTC	CAWSVTGVHEQYF
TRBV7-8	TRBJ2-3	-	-	TGTGCCAGCAGCTTGGTTGGCAGGGTAGCAACTCCAGATACGCAGTATTTT	CASSLVGRVATPDTQYF
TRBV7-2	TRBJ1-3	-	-	TGTGCCAGCAGCACAGACTCTGGAAACACCATATATTTT	CASSTDSGNTIYF
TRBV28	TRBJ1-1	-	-	TGTGCCAGCAGTTTCATCATGAACACTGAAGCTTTCTTT	CASSFIMNTEAFF
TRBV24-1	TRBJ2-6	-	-	TGTGCCACCAGTGATCGGGCGGGTGGGGCCAACGTCCTGACTTTC	CATSDRAGGANVLTF
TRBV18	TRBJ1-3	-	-	TGTGCCAGCTCAACTCTCTCTGGAAACACCATATATTTT	CASSTLSGNTIYF
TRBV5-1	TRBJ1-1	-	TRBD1	TGCGCCAGCGGAAAAAACAGGGGTGGCTTACACACTGAAGCTTTCTTT	CASGKNRGGLHTEAFF
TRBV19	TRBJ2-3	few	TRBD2	TGTGCCAGTAGTGGCCATCTAGCGGGGTCGGCAGATACGCAGTATTTT	CASSGHLAGSADTQYF
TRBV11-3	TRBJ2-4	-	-	TGTGCCAGCAGCAAACATCGACAGTCGGTTCAGTACTTC	CASSKHRQSVQYF
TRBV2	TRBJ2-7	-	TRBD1	TGTGCCAGCAGTGAAGCCCAGGGGGTTCATGTGCACTTC	CASSEAQGVHVHF
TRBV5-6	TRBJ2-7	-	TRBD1	TGTGCCAGCAGCGGTACAGGGGTGGAGCAGTACTTC	CASSGTGVEQYF
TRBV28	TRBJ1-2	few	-	TGTGCCAGCAGACCCCCAGCGACAGGTGGCTACACCTTC	CASRPPATGGYTF
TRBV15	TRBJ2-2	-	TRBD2	TGTGCCACAAGTCCGGGACTAGGATCGGGCACCGGGGAGCTGTTTTTT	CATSPGLGSGTGELFF
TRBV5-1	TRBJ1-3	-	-	TGCGCCAGCAGCTTGACAGTCTCTGGAAACACCATATATTTT	CASSLTVSGNTIYF
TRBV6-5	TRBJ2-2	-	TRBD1	TGTGCCTCACGGACAGGCCCGGGCACCGGGGAGCTGTTTTTT	CASRTGPGTGELFF
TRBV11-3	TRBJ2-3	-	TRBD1	TGTGCCAGCAGCTTATCGACAGGGGAAGGGGCAGATACGCAGTATTTT	CASSLSTGEGADTQYF
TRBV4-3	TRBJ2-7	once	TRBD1	TGCGCCAGCAGCCATGCTACCGGGACAGGGGGTCCTGAGCAGTACTTC	CASSHATGTGGPEQYF
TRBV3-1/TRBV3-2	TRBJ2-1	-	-	TGTGCCAGCAGCAAACGGATGGGGGGGGCACCCGAGCAGTTCTTC	CASSKRMGGAPEQFF
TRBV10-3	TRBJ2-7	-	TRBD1	TGTGCCATCAGCCTTGCGGGACAGGGTGTCTACGAGCAGTACTTC	CAISLAGQGVYEQYF
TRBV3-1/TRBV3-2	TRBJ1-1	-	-	TGTGCCAGCAGCCAAGTAAGAGGAAGCGAAGCTTTCTTT	CASSQVRGSEAFF
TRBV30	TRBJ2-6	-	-	TGTGCCGGTCGTGGCCTCCCTGGGGCCAACGTCCTGACTTTC	CAGRGLPGANVLTF